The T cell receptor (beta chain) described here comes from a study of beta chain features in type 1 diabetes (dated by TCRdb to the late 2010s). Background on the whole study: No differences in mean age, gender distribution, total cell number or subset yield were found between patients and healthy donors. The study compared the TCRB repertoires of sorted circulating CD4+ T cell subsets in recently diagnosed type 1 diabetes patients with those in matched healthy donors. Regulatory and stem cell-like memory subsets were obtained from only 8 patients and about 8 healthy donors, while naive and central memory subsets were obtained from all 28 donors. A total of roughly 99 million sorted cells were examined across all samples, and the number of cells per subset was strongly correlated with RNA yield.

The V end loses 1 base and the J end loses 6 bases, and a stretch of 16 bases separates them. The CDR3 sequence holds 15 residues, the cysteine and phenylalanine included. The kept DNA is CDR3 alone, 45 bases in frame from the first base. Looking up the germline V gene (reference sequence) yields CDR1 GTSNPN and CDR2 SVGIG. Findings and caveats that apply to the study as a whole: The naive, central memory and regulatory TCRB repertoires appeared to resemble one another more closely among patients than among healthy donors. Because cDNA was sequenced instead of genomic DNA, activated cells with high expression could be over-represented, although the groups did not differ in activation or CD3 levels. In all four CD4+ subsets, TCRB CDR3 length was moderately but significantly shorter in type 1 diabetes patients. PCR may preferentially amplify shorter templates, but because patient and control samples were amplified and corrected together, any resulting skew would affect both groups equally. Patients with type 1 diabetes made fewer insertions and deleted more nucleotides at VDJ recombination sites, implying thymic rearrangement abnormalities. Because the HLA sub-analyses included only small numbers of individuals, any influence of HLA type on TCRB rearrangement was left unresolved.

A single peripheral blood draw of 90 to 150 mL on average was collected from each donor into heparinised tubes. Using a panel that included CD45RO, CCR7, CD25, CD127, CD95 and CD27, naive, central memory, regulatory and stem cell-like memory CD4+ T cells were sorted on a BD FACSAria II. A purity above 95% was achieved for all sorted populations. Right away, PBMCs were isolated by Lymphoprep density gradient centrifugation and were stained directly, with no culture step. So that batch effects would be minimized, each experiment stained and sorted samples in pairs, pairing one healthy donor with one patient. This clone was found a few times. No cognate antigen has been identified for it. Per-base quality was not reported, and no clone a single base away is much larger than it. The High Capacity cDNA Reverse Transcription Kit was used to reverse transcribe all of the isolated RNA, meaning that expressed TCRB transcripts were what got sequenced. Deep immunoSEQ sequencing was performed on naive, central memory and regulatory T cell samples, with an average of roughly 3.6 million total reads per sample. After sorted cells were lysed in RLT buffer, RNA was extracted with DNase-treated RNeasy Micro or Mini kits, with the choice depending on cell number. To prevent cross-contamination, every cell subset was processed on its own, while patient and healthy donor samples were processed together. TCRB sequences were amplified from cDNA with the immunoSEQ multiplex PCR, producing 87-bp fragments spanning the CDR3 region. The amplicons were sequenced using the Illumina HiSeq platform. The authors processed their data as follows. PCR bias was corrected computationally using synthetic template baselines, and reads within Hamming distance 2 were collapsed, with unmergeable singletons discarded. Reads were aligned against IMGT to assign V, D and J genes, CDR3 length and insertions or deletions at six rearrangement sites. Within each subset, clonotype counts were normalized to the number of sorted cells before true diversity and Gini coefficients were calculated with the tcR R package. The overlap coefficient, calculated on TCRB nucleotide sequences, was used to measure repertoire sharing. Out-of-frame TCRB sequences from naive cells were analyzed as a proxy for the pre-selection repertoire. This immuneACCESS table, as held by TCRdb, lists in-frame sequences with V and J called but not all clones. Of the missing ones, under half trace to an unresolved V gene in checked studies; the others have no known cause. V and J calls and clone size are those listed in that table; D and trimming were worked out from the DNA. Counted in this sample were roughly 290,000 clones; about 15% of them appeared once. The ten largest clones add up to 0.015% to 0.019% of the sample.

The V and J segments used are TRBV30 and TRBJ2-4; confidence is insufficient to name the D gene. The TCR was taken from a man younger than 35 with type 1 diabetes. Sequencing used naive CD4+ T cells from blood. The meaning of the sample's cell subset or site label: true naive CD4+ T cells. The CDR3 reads CAWSGLPSDGNIQYF. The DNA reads TGTGCCTGGAGTGGTCTCCCTAGTGACGGAAACATTCAGTACTTC.